This T cell receptor beta chain was obtained from a study of cytomegalovirus exposure and HLA in healthy donors. Regarding the study as a whole: CMV serostatus was the sole immune exposure data available. What TCR beta sequences reportedly achieved was accurate prediction of HLA-A and HLA-B alleles in most subjects. The study labeled approximately 150 TCR beta chains cytomegalovirus-associated. Judged likely to be a sequencing artifact was a cluster of highly shared sequence variants.

Turning to this clone: Antigen unknown.

Germline V gene sequence: CDR1 MGHRA, CDR2 YSYEKL. This CDR3 spans 15 amino acids. The V segment lost 8 bases and the J segment 4 bases; nucleotides outside the gene matches: 9. The PCR used 60 Vbeta and 13 Jbeta primers. Sequencing was performed with immunoSEQ multiplex PCR; in TCRdb, only in-frame clones are kept and a portion is missing. The sample lists 95,000 to 120,000 clones; 67% were seen once. Sequencing was done on a sample of PBMCs. The TCR comes from a man between 18 and 35 years old in good health and CMV-seropositive. This sequence joins TRBV4-1 and TRBJ2-7, with 12 bases identical to TRBD2. CDR3 residues: CASASGTSGSYEQYF. The DNA of the CDR3 is TGCGCCAGCGCCTCCGGGACTAGCGGGTCATACGAGCAGTACTTC.